One and the same sample provided the 3 T cell receptor beta chains below, sequenced in a study of radiation and T cells in renal cell carcinoma. Profiling relied on immunoSEQ multiplex PCR, and the TCRdb table lists in-frame clones only, not all of them. The sample shows more than 150,000 clones, around 90% of them seen only once. The time point denotes: blood 2 weeks post-SBRT. Treatment indicated: 15 Gy SBRT to primary tumor, nephrectomy 4 weeks later. Sequenced here: blood, sampled from a patient whose treatment included radiotherapy and nephrectomy. All receptors come from a woman between 50 and 59 years old with renal cell carcinoma.

The V gene is TRBV6-6, the J gene TRBJ2-7; D gene uncertain. The CDR3 covers 15 residues. Trimming removed 4 bases at V and 3 bases at J, with 16 bases between. CDR1 is MNHNY and CDR2 is SVGAGI in the germline V gene (reference sequence). CDR3 nucleotide sequence: TGTGCCAGCAGTTCCACGACTTCGGGCCTCTACGAGCAGTACTTC. Its protein is CASSSTTSGLYEQYF.

This clone has a handful of counts. The gene calls are TRBV2 and TRBJ2-7; 7 bases match TRBD1. The CDR3 is 15 amino acids. Germline trimming cut 6 bases from V and 4 bases from J; bases unmatched to any gene: 12. Germline V CDR1 and CDR2: SNHLY, FYNNEI. CDR3 sequence reads: CASRFRRQGQYEQYF. The CDR3 DNA sequence: TGTGCCAGCAGGTTTCGGAGACAGGGCCAATACGAGCAGTACTTC. Variable domain in full (rest from reference TRBV2 and TRBJ2-7): EPEVTQTPSHQVTQMGQEVILRCVPISNHLYFYWYRQILGQKVEFLVSFYNNEISEKSEIFDDQFSVERPDGSNFTLKIRSTKLEDSAMYFCASRFRRQGQYEQYFGPGTRLTVT.

The count of this clone is one. The chain combines TRBV6-5 with TRBJ1-2; D is perhaps TRBD1 (5 bases). Per the germline V gene, CDR1 is MNHEY and CDR2 is SVGAGI. V gave up 7 bases and J gave up 4 bases, with 13 bases separating them. The CDR3 consists of 13 residues. In nucleotides, the CDR3 is TGTGCCAGCACGGCTCCTGGGGCCTATGGCTACACCTTC. It specifies CASTAPGAYGYTF.